This T cell receptor (beta chain) stems from a study of T cell responses to AZD1222 COVID-19 vaccine. V shed 4 bases and J shed 9 bases, with 21 bases lying between them. The CDR3 sequence is 15 residues long. The V gene's germline CDR1 is SNHLY and CDR2 FYNNEI. This clone is medium-sized within its sample. The antigen is undetermined. Sequenced by immunoSEQ multiplex PCR; TCRdb stores in-frame clones only, minus some. The table includes around 140,000 clones, approximately 88% detected once. Study-level findings and limits: Unmutated variant regions reportedly attract nearly half of all spike-specific TCRs. At baseline, seropositivity was found in only six AZD1222 recipients. Donors were mostly white British, more females; clonal diversity possibly underestimated.

The sequenced sample was peripheral blood, obtained 28 days after the second dose of the MenACWY control vaccine. This chain uses TRBV2 with TRBJ1-2; no definite D call. This clonotype was obtained from an adult who received the MenACWY meningococcal vaccine as a control. CDR3 bases: TGTGCCAGCAGTGTAGGGCCCTTGGTACAGTCCCGCTACACCTTC. This gives the protein CASSVGPLVQSRYTF.